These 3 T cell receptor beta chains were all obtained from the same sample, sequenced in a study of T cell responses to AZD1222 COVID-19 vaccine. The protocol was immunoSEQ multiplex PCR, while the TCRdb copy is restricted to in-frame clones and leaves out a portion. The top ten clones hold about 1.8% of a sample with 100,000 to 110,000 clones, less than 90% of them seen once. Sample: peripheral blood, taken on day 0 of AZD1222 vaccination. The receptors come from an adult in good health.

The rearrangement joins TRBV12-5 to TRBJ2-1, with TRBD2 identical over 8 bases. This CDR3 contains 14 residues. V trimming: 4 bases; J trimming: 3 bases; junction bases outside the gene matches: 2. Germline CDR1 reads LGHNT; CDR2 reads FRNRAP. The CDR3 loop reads CASGWGTSYNEQFF. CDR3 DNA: TGTGCTAGTGGTTGGGGGACTAGCTACAATGAGCAGTTCTTC.

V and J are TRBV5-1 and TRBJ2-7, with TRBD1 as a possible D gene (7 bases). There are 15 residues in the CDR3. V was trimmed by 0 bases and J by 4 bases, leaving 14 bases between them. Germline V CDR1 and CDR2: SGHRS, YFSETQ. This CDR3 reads CASSLGGGGSYEQYF. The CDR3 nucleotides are TGCGCCAGCAGCTTGGGCGGAGGGGGCAGTTACGAGCAGTACTTC.

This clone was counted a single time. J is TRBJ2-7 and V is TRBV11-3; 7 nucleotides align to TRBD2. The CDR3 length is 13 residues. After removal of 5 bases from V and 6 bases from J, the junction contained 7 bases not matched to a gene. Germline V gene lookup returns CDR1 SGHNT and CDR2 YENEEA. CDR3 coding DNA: TGTGCCAGCAGCCAGCGGGGTACTCGCGAGCAGTACTTC. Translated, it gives CASSQRGTREQYF.